This T cell receptor beta chain was found in a study of cytomegalovirus exposure and HLA in healthy donors (TCRdb year 2017). Study-wide context: According to an earlier analysis of 550 to 700 of the donors, roughly 180 million T cells yielded 95 million to 140 million unique TCR beta sequences and less than 300 Gb of sequence data. Roughly 300 gigabases of sequencing data and 80 million or so unique TCR sequences were included in an early release covering 500 to 750 HLA-typed donors. Of the 350 to 450 genotyped donors, about 84% fell in the genetic ancestry cluster associated with self-reported Caucasian donors. The aim of the study was to test whether cataloging public T cell receptors could identify signatures of past pathogen exposure. The T cell repertoires of some 700 subjects were profiled by immunosequencing and related to cytomegalovirus serostatus. Besides the first cohort of roughly 660 subjects, a separate validation cohort made up of 120 different subjects was used. High-throughput TCR immunosequencing, statistical association of individual TCRs with disease status, and machine learning were combined to predict cytomegalovirus infection status. In a later analysis, previously published TCR beta repertoires from 666 donors were re-analyzed and high-resolution HLA genotyping was added so that TCR occurrence patterns could be studied. Rather than drawing on any new phenotypic data, the later analysis identified candidate immune exposures from TCR beta sequences and the way those sequences occurred across donors. An earlier analysis of a few hundred of the donors applied high-throughput TCR beta sequencing to assess whether each TCR beta V gene segment acted as functional or pseudogenic. Donor age, sex, ethnicity and CMV serostatus were compiled together with the repertoire data. In a later genetic analysis, genome-wide SNP genotypes for about 65% of the roughly 670 donors were used, and that subset was treated as a discovery cohort. All discovery cohort repertoires had been generated on a single sequencing platform. Class I and class II HLA loci were covered by the typing at four-digit resolution. The number of donors typed differed by locus, with roughly 629-640 for A, B, C, DRB1 and DQB1, 522 for DQA1, nearly 610 for DPA1, and roughly 450 for DPB1. Roughly five DR-DQ haplotypes were handled as single units for association and clustering, since linkage in the cohort was strong. Across about 380 genotyped donors of the cohort, an average of about 220,000 unique TCR beta nucleotide sequences per donor were sequenced, and about a sixth of those sequences were non-productive.

CDR1 and CDR2 are drawn from the germline V gene: MNHEY, SVGAGI. Taken from cysteine to phenylalanine, the CDR3 has 14 residues. The read is trimmed to its CDR3 DNA, 42 bases read in frame from base 1. Clipping removes 6 bases from V and 4 bases from J, with 5 as the unmatched junction base count. Libraries were prepared through the immunoSEQ multiplex PCR assay. The multiplex PCR relied on a mix of 60 forward primers for TCR Vbeta segments and 13 reverse primers for TCR Jbeta segments. Amplification of the CDR3 region of rearranged TCR beta genes was performed with a multiplex PCR assay on genomic DNA. Amplified TCR beta libraries were sequenced as 87-base-pair reads on the Illumina HiSeq System. Per the authors' processing: In a later analysis, roughly 80 million unique TCR beta chains were counted across the roughly 610 repertoires, and roughly 11 million of these chains were shared by at least two donors. Raw reads were error-corrected and collapsed into unique sequences by a nearest-neighbor algorithm in which closely related sequences were merged to remove PCR and sequencing errors. To assign V, D and J gene segments, CDR3 sequences were aligned to IMGT reference sequences. For a sequence to be retained, at least a six-nucleotide match to both a V gene segment and a J gene segment was required. A rearrangement counted as productive if the CDR3 had no stop codons and remained in frame with V and J, and every other rearrangement counted as non-productive. CDR3 was defined by IMGT convention, running from the second conserved V-encoded cysteine to the conserved J-encoded phenylalanine. The earlier analysis of 587 of the donors excluded sequences that lacked an unambiguous match to a single V gene segment. An earlier analysis of about 590 of the donors classified V segments as functional when productive rearrangements were above 56.7% and as segregating when the standard deviation between donors was above 5%. A statistical classification framework was developed to diagnose cytomegalovirus status using the catalog of TCR beta chain sequences. V and J gene assignment, in a later analysis, came from comparing TCR nucleotide sequences with IMGT/GENE-DB human TR gene sequences. A later analysis assigned CDR3 sequences and most-parsimonious VDJ recombination scenarios with the TCRdist pipeline. In a later analysis, each TCR beta chain was defined by its CDR3 amino acid sequence together with its V-gene family, and reads without a unique V-gene family were excluded. As a way to deal with suspected cross-contamination and a sequencing artifact, a later analysis dropped 500 to 700 nucleotide sequences that were highly shared and had low generation probability. In a later analysis, a clonal expansion index for each public chain was calculated from normalized within-repertoire ranks of inferred template counts. Generation probabilities in a later analysis came from a VDJ recombination model fitted to out-of-frame rearrangements, and those results were checked against IGoR. In a later analysis, TCR-TCR, TCR-HLA and TCR-CMV co-occurrence was scored with hypergeometric tests, and a repertoire-size bias correction was applied to TCR pairs. To estimate false discovery rates, a later analysis permuted the HLA or CMV assignments 20 times. In a later analysis, co-occurring TCRs were grouped with DBSCAN, and TCRdist sequence similarity was added when clustering was performed within HLA-allele-positive subsets. Co-occurrence clustering excluded repertoires with fewer than 30,000 or more than 120,000 public chains, plus five with anomalous nucleotide sharing. The clones in this table, taken by TCRdb from immuneACCESS, are in-frame only. Not every clone is retained; where verified, under half of the shortfall comes from an unresolved V gene, and the cause of the rest is unknown. Clone size and the V and J calls come from that table; the DNA yielded D and trimming. This sample gives approximately 150,000 clones in total; more than 60% of them show up just once. 2% to 2.5% of the sample is in the top ten clones.

The cohort comprised some 730 healthy bone marrow donors. At the time of sampling, all cohort members were nominally healthy, though unrecorded immune exposures were likely present. CMV serostatus was recorded as positive for 289 and negative for about 50% of the 666 cohort members, whereas no CMV serostatus was recorded for the donor in question. Every donor gave a peripheral blood sample, and the peripheral blood mononuclear cells from that sample were used for TCR beta sequencing. The Qiagen DNeasy Blood Extraction Kit was used to extract genomic DNA from the blood cell samples. What the work shows at the level of the full study, not this receptor alone: Fewer than 20 rarely observed V segments, including chromosome 9 orphons, were excluded from the earlier analysis of about 610 of the donors because counts were too low. The classifier was reported to diagnose cytomegalovirus status with high specificity and sensitivity in both the original and validation cohorts. According to a later analysis, most CMV-associated TCR beta chains appeared to be HLA-restricted, and the HLA associations seemed to be driven largely by CMV exposure. In vitro tests confirmed that a few of the cytomegalovirus-associated TCR beta chains recognize cytomegalovirus antigens. In the study, about 150 TCR beta chains were listed as associated with cytomegalovirus. In a later analysis, TCR association rates were found to vary across HLA loci, with the most associated TCRs seen for DRB1 alleles and the fewest for HLA-C alleles. Broadly in line with IMGT annotations, most TCR beta V segments showed up in productive rearrangements about 90% or about 30% of the time in an earlier analysis of 450 to 750 of the donors. Some IMGT-functional V segments, including TRBV6-2 and TRBV6-3, could not be told apart with the 87-base-pair reads, so those segments were excluded. While some public TCRs were present in many individuals, most TCR sequences turned up only very rarely across donors. A later genetic analysis associated a missense DCLRE1C variant with V-gene and J-gene trimming of TCR beta chains, and an independent cohort replicated the association. A later analysis associated 15,000 to 20,000 TCR beta sequences with specific HLA alleles at a false discovery rate of 0.05. In a later analysis, HLA-associated TCR beta chains showed more clonal expansion and lower generation probabilities than non-associated chains that were equally common. When HLA alleles, especially DR and DQ, strongly co-occurred, attributing TCR associations to individual alleles was difficult. A cluster of highly shared sequence variants was judged likely to represent a technical artifact of the sequencing pipeline. Presence/absence analyses assumed roughly uniform sequencing depth across donors, an assumption that may not hold. According to the authors, the approach could potentially be generalized to other disease states and immunological phenotypes. CMV serostatus was the only immune exposure information available for the cohort. Compared with the 666-donor mean, donors in an Asian-associated ancestry cluster had fewer N-insertions in productive TCRs, according to a later genetic analysis. This cohort had only TCR beta chains sequenced, and the lack of alpha or paired-chain data limited which features could be detected. In a later analysis, several top co-occurrence clusters were reported to appear linked to parvovirus B19, influenza, CMV and Epstein-Barr virus. Because some donors lacked HLA typing at each locus, the association tests relied only on the typed subset. Linkage disequilibrium might explain the correlated functional status among segregating V segments, but an unknown experimental factor could not be excluded. A further reported finding was that TCR beta sequences accurately predicted the HLA-A and HLA-B alleles for most subjects in the first cohort.

As for this clone: Which antigen it targets is not known. Base qualities are not provided; no much larger clone lies one nucleotide away.

The source of this sequence is a human donor in good health. Sequencing used PBMCs. In this chain, TRBV6-5 is recombined with TRBJ1-2; 10 of the junction bases match TRBD1. The DNA sequence is TGTGCCAGCAGAGAAAGGACAGGGGGCTATGGCTACACCTTC. Its protein reads: CASRERTGGYGYTF.